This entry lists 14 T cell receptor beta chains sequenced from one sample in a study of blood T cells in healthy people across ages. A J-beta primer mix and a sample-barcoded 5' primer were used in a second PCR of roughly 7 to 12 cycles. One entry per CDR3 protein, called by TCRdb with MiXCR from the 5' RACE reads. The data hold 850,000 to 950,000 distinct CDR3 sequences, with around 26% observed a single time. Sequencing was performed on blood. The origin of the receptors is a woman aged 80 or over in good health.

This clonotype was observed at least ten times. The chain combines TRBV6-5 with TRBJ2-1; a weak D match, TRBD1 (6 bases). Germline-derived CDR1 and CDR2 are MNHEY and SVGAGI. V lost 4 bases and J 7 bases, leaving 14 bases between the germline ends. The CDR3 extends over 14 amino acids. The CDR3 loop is CASSFRQARNEQFF. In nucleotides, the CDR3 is TGTGCCAGCAGTTTCCGACAGGCCAGGAATGAGCAGTTCTTC.

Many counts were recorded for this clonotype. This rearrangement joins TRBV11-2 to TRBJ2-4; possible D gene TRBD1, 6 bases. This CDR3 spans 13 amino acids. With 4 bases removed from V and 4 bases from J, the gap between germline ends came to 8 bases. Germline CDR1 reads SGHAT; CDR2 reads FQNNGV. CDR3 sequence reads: CASSSGQKNIQYF. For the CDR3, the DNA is TGTGCCAGCAGCTCGGGACAAAAAAACATTCAGTACTTC.

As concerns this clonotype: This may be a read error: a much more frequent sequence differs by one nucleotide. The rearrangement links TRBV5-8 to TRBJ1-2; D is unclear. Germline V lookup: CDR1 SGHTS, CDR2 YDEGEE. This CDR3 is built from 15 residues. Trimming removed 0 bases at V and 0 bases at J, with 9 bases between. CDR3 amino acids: CASSLEVDTNYGYTF. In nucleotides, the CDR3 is TGTGCCAGCAGCTTGGAAGTCGACACTAACTATGGCTACACCTTC.

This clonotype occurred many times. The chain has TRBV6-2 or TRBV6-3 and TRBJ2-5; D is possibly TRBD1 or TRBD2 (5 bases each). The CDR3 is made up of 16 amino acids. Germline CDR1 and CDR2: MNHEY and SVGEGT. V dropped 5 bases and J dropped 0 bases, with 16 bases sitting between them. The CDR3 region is CASSRGGHTYQETQYF. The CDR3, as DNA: TGTGCCAGCAGTAGAGGAGGACACACGTACCAAGAGACCCAGTACTTC.

The CDR3 DNA sequence: TGTGCCAGCAGCCCCAGGACAGTACTTGTAAAGGGCTACACCTTC. Translation: CASSPRTVLVKGYTF. The V gene is TRBV7-9, the J gene TRBJ1-2; perhaps TRBD1 as D (6 bases). The CDR3 extends over 15 amino acids. Trimming removed 5 bases at V and 8 bases at J, with 21 bases between. Per the germline V gene, CDR1 is SEHNR and CDR2 is FQNEAQ (reference sequence).

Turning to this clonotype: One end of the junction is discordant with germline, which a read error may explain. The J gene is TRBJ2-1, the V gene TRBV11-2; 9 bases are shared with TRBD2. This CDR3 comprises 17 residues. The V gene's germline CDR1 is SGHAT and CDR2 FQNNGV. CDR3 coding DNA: TGTGCCAGCAGCCCGGCGGGGGGGGTAGGCTCCTGCAATGAGCAGTTCTTC. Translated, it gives CASSPAGGVGSCNEQFF.

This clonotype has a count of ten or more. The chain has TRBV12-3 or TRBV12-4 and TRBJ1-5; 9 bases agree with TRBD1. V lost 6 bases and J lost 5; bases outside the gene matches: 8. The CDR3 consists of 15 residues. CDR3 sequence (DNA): TGTGCCAGCAGCTTGGGACAGGGTGTCGATCAGCCCCAGCATTTT. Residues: CASSLGQGVDQPQHF.

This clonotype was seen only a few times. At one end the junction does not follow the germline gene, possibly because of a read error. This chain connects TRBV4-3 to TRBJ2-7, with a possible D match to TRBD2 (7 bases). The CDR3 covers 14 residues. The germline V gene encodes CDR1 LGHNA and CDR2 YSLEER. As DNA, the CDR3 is TGCGCCCGCAGCCAAGTTAGGGGGGGGCTCGAGCAGTACTTC. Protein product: CARSQVRGGLEQYF.

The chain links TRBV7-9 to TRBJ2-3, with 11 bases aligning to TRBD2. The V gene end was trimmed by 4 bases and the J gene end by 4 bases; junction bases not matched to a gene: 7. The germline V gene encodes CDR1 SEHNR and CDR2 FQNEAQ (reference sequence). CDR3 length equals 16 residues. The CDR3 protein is CASSSGTSGTADTQYF. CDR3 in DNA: TGTGCCAGCAGCTCAGGGACTAGCGGAACGGCAGATACGCAGTATTTT.

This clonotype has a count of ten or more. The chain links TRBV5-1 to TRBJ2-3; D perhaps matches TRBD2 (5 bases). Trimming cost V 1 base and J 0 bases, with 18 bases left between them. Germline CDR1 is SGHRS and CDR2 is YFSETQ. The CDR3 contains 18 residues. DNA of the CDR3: TGCGCCAGCAGCTTGTACGCTTACGTAGCGACTAGCACAGATACGCAGTATTTT. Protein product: CASSLYAYVATSTDTQYF.

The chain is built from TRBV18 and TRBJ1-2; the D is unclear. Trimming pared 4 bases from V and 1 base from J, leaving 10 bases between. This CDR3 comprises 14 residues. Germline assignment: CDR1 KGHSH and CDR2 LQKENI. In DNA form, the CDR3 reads TGTGCCAGCTCACGGGTCAGCCATAACTATGGCTACACCTTC. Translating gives CASSRVSHNYGYTF.

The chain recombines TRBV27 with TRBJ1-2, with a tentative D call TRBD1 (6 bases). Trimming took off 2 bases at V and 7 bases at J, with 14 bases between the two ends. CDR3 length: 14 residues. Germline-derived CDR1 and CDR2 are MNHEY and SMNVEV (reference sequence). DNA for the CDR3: TGTGCCAGCAGTTTAAGTCCAGGGGCCGGTGGCTACACCTTC. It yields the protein CASSLSPGAGGYTF.

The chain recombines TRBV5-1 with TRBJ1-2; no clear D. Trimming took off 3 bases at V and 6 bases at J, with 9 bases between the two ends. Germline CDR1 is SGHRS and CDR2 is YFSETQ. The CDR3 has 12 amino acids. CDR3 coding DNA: TGCGCCAGCAGCTCTTCAGGAAATGGCTACACCTTC. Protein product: CASSSSGNGYTF.

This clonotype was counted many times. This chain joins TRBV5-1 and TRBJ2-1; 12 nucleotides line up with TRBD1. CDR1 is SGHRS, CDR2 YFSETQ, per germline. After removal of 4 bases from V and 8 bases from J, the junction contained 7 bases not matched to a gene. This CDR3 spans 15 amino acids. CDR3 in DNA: TGCGCCAGCAGCCCGGGACAGGGGGCGATCGATGAGCAGTTCTTC. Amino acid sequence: CASSPGQGAIDEQFF.